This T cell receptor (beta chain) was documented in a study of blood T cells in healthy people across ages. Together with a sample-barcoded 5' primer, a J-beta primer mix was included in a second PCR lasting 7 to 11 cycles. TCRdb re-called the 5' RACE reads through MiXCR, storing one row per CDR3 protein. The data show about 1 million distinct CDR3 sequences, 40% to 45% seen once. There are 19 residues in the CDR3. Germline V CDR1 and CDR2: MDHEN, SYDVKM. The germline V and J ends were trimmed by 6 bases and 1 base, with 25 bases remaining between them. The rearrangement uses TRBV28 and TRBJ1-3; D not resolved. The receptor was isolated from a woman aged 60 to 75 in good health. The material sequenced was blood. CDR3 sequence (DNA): TGTGCCAGCAGCAATGCCCATGCGTGGGGTGCGAGTTCTGGAAACACCATATATTTT. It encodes CASSNAHAWGASSGNTIYF.